The 10 T cell receptor beta chains below were found in one sample sequenced in a study of regulatory T cells. Primers: 52 TRBV forward and 13 TRBJ reverse. Data came from immunoSEQ multiplex PCR; TCRdb stores just in-frame clones and leaves some out. The sample comprises 20,000 to 25,000 clones, approximately 94% of which are singletons, and 3.5% rests with the top ten. The sequencing input was CD8+ T cells sorted from blood. These receptors all stem from a child aged 2 to 15 with CD3G deficiency.

The chain couples TRBV11-2 to TRBJ2-1; no clear D gene. Trimming took 1 base from V and 6 from J, leaving 4 bases between them. Germline V gene sequence: CDR1 SGHAT, CDR2 FQNNGV. CDR3 length: 12 amino acids. CDR3 bases: TGTGCCAGCAGCTTAGTAGTCAATGAGCAGTTCTTC. This codes for CASSLVVNEQFF.

The chain recombines TRBV28 with TRBJ2-7; D might be TRBD2 (5 bases). From germline, CDR1 is MDHEN and CDR2 SYDVKM. The CDR3 contains 13 residues. Trimming pared 7 bases from V and 5 bases from J, leaving 15 bases between. CDR3 sequence reads: CASNTPEGHEQYF. DNA of the CDR3: TGTGCCAGCAATACTCCCGAGGGCCACGAGCAGTACTTC.

The genes are TRBV7-8 and TRBJ2-7; no firm D call. The germline gives CDR1 SGHVS, CDR2 FQNEAQ. Trimming removed 1 base at V and 12 bases at J, with 13 bases between. The CDR3 runs to 12 residues. CDR3 in DNA: TGTGCCAGCAGCTTAGGGATGGCCCGCCTGTACTTC. Translation gives CASSLGMARLYF.

This sequence joins TRBV19 and TRBJ2-1, with 7 bases fitting TRBD2. The CDR3 is 11 residues long. Germline trimming cut 6 bases from V and 7 bases from J; bases unmatched to any gene: 0. The germline gives CDR1 LNHDA, CDR2 SQIVND (reference sequence). CDR3 sequence (DNA): TGTGCCAGTAGCGGGGGGAATGAGCAGTTCTTC. This sequence encodes CASSGGNEQFF.

V is TRBV13 and J is TRBJ2-7, with TRBD2 as a possible D gene (6 bases). The germline V gene encodes CDR1 PRHDT and CDR2 FYEKMQ (reference sequence). The CDR3 contains 15 residues. Trimming took 3 bases from V and 5 from J, leaving 17 bases between them. Written as DNA, the CDR3 is TGTGCCAGCAGCTTTGGAGGGCATTCCGGGAACGAGCAGTACTTC. It specifies CASSFGGHSGNEQYF. Drawing the rest from reference TRBV13 and TRBJ2-7, the complete variable domain is AAGVIQSPRHLIKEKRETATLKCYPIPRHDTVYWYQQGPGQDPQFLISFYEKMQSDKGSIPDRFSAQQFSDYHSELNMSSLELGDSALYFCASSFGGHSGNEQYFGPGTRLTVT.

This clone showed up just a few times. CDR3 residues: CASSGDIFETQYF. For the CDR3, the DNA is TGCGCCAGCAGCGGGGACATTTTTGAGACCCAGTACTTC. This chain uses TRBV5-1 with TRBJ2-5; tentatively, D is TRBD1 (6 bases). The CDR3 is 13 residues long. From germline, CDR1 is SGHRS and CDR2 YFSETQ. Trimming took off 4 bases at V and 5 bases at J, with 12 bases between the two ends.

The chain has TRBV28 and TRBJ1-4, with D possibly TRBD1 on 5 matching bases. Trimming stripped 4 bases from V and 3 bases from J, with 15 bases between. The V gene's germline CDR1 is MDHEN and CDR2 SYDVKM. This CDR3 is 16 amino acids long. In nucleotides, the CDR3 is TGTGCCAGCAGTTCCCTGGGGGAGGCCCCTAATGAAAAACTGTTTTTT. Protein: CASSSLGEAPNEKLFF.

V is TRBV7-9 and J is TRBJ1-3; the D gene is possibly TRBD1 (6 bases). V lost 7 bases, J lost 4 bases, and 11 bases lay in between. Germline loops: CDR1 SEHNR, CDR2 FQNEAQ (reference sequence). The CDR3 length is 13 residues. This CDR3 is CASTDGGGNTIYF. Here the CDR3 DNA reads TGTGCCAGCACCGATGGGGGCGGAAACACCATATATTTT.

The chain is built from TRBV28 and TRBJ2-3, with D perhaps TRBD1 or TRBD2 (5 bases each). V was cut by 4 bases and J by 6 bases, with 17 bases left in between. This CDR3 spans 15 amino acids. Germline CDR1 reads MDHEN; CDR2 reads SYDVKM. The CDR3 sequence is CASSSRDPRRDTQYF. The CDR3 DNA is TGTGCCAGCAGTTCCCGGGACCCACGACGGGATACGCAGTATTTT.

The chain couples TRBV6-1 to TRBJ2-1, with unresolved D. Trimming removed 0 bases at V and 0 bases at J, with 6 bases between. CDR1 and CDR2 from the germline V gene are MNHNS and SASEGT. CDR3 length: 15 residues. The CDR3 loop is CASSEAPFSYNEQFF. The CDR3 nucleotides are TGTGCCAGCAGTGAAGCCCCCTTCTCCTACAATGAGCAGTTCTTC.